This T cell receptor (beta chain) was documented in a study of shared clonotypes between healthy human individuals. Study-level points and caveats: Generation probabilities were higher for clonotypes shared across all four sorted-subset donors than for unshared ones.

Germline CDR1 is LGHNA and CDR2 is YSLEER. The ends were cut back, 2 bases at V and 6 bases at J, with 17 bases in the middle. This CDR3 is 15 amino acids long. Libraries were prepared by immunoSEQ multiplex PCR; TCRdb keeps only in-frame clonotypes and omits some of them. This table holds about 2 million clones, about 95% found once. The naive CD8 population came from CD45RO-negative cells selected for CCR7, without terminally differentiated effector memory CD45RA+ cells. About this clone itself: Its antigen is unknown.

The sequence was obtained from a man aged 18 to 30 in good health. V usage is TRBV4-3 and J usage is TRBJ2-7, with D unresolved. Material for sequencing was naive CD8+ T cells sorted from blood. The CDR3 protein is CASSQFVGISIEQYF. The CDR3 DNA sequence: TGCGCCAGCAGCCAATTCGTTGGGATATCGATCGAGCAGTACTTC.